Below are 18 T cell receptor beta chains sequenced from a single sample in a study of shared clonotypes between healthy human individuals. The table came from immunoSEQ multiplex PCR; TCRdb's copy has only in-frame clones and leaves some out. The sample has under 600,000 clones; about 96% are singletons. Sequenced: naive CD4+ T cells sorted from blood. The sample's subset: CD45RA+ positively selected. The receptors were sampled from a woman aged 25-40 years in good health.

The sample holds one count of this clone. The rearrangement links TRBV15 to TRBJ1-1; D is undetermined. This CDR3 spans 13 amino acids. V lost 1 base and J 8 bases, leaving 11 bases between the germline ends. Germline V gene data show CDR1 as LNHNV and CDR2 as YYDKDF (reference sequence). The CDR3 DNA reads TGTGCCACCAGCAGAGGGATATCCGGGGAAGCTTTCTTT. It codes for CATSRGISGEAFF.

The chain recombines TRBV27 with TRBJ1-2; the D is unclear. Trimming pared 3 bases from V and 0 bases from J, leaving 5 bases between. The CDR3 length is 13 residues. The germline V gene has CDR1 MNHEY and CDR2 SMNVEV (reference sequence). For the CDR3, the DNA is TGTGCCAGCAGTTTTGACCCTAACTATGGCTACACCTTC. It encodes CASSFDPNYGYTF.

CDR3 in DNA: TGCGCCAGCAGCTCACACGGTGACGCCGGGGAGCTGTTTTTT. This sequence encodes CASSSHGDAGELFF. The gene calls are TRBV5-1 and TRBJ2-2, with D unresolved. V was cut by 3 bases and J by 6 bases, with 12 bases left in between. This CDR3 is 14 amino acids long. Germline CDR1 SGHRS, CDR2 YFSETQ.

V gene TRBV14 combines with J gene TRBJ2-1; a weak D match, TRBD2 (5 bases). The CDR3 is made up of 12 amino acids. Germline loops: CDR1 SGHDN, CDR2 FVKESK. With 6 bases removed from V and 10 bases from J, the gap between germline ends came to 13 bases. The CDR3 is CASSISGIEQFF. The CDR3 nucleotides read TGTGCCAGCAGTATCTCCGGGATCGAGCAGTTCTTC.

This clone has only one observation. The CDR3 region is CASSSLRSYEQYF. Written as DNA, the CDR3 is TGTGCCAGCAGCTCCCTCCGTTCCTACGAGCAGTACTTC. The genes are TRBV7-8 and TRBJ2-7; no definite D call. CDR1 and CDR2 from the germline V gene are SGHVS and FQNEAQ. The CDR3 spans 13 residues. Trimming removed 4 bases from V and 1 base from J, with 8 bases in between.

CDR3 protein: CASSLIPGTSYEQYF. The DNA for the CDR3 is TGTGCCAGCAGCTTAATACCGGGCACCTCCTACGAGCAGTACTTC. The rearrangement joins TRBV7-2 to TRBJ2-7; D is unresolved. The CDR3 runs 15 residues. Germline assignment: CDR1 SGHTA and CDR2 FQGNSA. The germline V and J ends were trimmed by 2 bases and 0 bases, with 11 bases remaining between them.

The CDR3, as DNA: TGTGCCAGCAGCTCTAGAATCGTATCTGGAAACACCATATATTTT. Protein: CASSSRIVSGNTIYF. V gene TRBV28 combines with J gene TRBJ1-3; D gene ambiguous. Trimming took 6 bases from V and 1 from J, leaving 13 bases between them. CDR3 length: 15 residues. Germline CDR1 is MDHEN and CDR2 is SYDVKM.

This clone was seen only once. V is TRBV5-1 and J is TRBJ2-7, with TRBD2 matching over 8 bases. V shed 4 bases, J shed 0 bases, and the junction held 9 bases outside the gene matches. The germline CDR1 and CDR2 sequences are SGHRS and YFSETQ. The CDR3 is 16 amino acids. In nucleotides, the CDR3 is TGCGCCAGCAGCGTGCATACCGGGACTAGCTCCTACGAGCAGTACTTC. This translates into CASSVHTGTSSYEQYF. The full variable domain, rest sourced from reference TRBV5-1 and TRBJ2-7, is KAGVTQTPRYLIKTRGQQVTLSCSPISGHRSVSWYQQTPGQGLQFLFEYFSETQRNKGNFPGRFSGRQFSNSRSEMNVSTLELGDSALYLCASSVHTGTSSYEQYFGPGTRLTVT.

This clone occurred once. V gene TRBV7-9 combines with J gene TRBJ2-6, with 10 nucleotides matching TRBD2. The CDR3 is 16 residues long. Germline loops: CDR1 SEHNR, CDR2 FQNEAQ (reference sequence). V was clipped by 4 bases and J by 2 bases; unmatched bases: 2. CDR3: CASSYGLAAGANVLTF. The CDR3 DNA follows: TGTGCCAGCAGCTACGGACTAGCGGCTGGGGCCAACGTCCTGACTTTC.

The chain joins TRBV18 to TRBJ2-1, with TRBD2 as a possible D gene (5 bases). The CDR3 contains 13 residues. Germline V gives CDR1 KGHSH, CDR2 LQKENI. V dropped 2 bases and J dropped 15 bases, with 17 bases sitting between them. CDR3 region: CASSPSTGTMRFF. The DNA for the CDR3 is TGTGCCAGCTCACCATCAACGGGAACTATGCGGTTCTTC.

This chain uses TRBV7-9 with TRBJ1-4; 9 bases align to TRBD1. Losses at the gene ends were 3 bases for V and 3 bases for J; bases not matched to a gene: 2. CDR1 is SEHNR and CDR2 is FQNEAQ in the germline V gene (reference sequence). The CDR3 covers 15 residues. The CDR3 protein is CASSLGQGPNEKLFF. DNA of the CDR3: TGTGCCAGCAGCTTGGGACAGGGCCCTAATGAAAAACTGTTTTTT.

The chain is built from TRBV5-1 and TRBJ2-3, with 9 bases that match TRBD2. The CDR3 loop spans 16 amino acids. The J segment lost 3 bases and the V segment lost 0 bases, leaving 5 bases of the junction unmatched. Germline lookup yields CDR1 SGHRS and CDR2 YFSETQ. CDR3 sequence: CASSLGTSVRTDTQYF. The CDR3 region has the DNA TGCGCCAGCAGCTTGGGGACTAGCGTAAGAACAGATACGCAGTATTTT.

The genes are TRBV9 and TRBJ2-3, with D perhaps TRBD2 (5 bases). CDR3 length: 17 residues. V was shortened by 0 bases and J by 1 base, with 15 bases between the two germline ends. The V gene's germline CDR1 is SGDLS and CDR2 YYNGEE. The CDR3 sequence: CASSVATGSAGTDTQYF. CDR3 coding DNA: TGTGCCAGCAGCGTAGCTACGGGGTCGGCTGGCACAGATACGCAGTATTTT.

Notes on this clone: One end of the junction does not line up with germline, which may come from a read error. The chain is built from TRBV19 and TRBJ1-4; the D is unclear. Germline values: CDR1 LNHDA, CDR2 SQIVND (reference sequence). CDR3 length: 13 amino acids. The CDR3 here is CASSKATNEKLFF. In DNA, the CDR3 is TGTGCCAGCAGTAAGGCAACTAATGAAAAACTGTTTTTT. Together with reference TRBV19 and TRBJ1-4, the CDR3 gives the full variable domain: DGGITQSPKYLFRKEGQNVTLSCEQNLNHDAMYWYRQDPGQGLRLIYYSQIVNDFQKGDIAEGYSVSREKKESFPLTVTSAQKNPTAFYLCASSKATNEKLFFGSGTQLSVL.

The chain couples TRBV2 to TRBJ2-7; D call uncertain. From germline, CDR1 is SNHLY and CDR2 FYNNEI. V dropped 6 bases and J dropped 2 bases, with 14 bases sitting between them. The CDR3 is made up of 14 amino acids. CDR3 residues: CASRTAETTYEQYF. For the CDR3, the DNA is TGTGCCAGCAGAACGGCGGAAACTACCTACGAGCAGTACTTC. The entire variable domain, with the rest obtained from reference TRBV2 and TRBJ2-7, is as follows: EPEVTQTPSHQVTQMGQEVILRCVPISNHLYFYWYRQILGQKVEFLVSFYNNEISEKSEIFDDQFSVERPDGSNFTLKIRSTKLEDSAMYFCASRTAETTYEQYFGPGTRLTVT.

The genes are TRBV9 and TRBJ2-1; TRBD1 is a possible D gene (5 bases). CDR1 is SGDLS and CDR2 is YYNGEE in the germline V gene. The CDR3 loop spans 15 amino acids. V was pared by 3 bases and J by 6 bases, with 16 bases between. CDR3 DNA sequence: TGTGCCAGCAGCGAACAAGGGGCCCCCATCAATGAGCAGTTCTTC. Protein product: CASSEQGAPINEQFF.

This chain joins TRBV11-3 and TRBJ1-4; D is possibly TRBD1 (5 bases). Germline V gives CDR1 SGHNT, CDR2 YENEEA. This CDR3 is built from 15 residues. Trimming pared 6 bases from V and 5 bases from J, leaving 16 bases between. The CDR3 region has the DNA TGTGCCAGCAGAAGGGGCTCGCTAGGGAATGAAAAACTGTTTTTT. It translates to CASRRGSLGNEKLFF.

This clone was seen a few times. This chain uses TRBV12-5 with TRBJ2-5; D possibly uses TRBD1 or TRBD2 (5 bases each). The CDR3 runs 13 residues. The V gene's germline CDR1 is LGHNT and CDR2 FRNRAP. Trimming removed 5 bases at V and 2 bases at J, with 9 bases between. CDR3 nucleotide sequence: TGTGCTAGTGGTCGAGGGGCACAAGAGACCCAGTACTTC. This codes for CASGRGAQETQYF.